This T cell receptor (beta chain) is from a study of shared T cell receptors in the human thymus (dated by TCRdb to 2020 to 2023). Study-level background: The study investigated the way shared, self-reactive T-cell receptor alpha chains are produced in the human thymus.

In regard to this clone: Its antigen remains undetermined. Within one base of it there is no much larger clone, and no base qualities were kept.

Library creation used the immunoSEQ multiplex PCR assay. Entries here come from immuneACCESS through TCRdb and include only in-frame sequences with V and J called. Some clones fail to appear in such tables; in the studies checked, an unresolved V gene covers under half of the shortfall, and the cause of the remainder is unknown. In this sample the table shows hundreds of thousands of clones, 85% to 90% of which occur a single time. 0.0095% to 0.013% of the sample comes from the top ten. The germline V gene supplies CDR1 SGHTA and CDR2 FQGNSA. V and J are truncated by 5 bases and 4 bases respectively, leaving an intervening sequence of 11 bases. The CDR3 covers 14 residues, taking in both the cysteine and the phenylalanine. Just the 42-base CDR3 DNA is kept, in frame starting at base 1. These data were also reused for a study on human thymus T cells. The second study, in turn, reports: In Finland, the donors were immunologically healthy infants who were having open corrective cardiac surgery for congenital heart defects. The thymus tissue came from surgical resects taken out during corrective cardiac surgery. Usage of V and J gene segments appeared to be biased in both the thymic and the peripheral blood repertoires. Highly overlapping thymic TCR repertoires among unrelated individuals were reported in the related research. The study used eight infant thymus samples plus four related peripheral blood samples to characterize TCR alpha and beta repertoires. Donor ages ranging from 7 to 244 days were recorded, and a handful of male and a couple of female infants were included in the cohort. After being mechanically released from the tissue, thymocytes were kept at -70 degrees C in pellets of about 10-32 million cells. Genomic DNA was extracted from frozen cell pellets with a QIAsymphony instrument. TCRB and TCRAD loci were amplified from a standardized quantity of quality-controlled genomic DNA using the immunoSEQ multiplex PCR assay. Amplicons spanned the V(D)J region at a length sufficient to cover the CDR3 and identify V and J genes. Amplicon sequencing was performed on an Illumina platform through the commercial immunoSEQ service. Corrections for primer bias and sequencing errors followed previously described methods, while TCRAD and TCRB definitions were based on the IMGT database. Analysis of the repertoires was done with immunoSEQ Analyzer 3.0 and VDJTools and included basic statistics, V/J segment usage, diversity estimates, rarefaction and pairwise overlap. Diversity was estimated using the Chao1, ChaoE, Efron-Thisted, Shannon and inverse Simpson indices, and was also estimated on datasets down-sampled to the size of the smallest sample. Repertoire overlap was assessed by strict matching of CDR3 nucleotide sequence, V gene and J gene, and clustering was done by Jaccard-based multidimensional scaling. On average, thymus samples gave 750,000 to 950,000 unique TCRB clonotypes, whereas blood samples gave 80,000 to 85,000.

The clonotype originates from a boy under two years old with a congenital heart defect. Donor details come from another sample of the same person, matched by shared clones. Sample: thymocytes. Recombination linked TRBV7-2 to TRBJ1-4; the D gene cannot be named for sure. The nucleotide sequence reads TGTGCCAGCAGCCCTAGAAGAGATAATGAAAAACTGTTTTTT. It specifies CASSPRRDNEKLFF.